This T cell receptor beta chain was observed in a study of blood T cell repertoires in COVID-19. In the authors' methods: From reference gene primer amplification, estimates of nucleated cell counts were derived. Sequenced by immunoSEQ multiplex PCR; TCRdb stores in-frame clones only, minus some. That table gives V, J and clone size, and the DNA gave D and trimming. The sample lists hundreds of thousands of clones, about 90% occurring once. Germline lookup yields CDR1 LNHNV and CDR2 YYDKDF (reference sequence). V lost 0 bases and J lost 0, with 8 bases in between. The CDR3 runs 16 residues. The clonotype comes from a woman aged 55 to 70 with COVID-19, enrolled during active disease. The chain employs TRBV15 and TRBJ2-2; tentative D call: TRBD1 (6 bases). The specimen sequenced was peripheral blood. The CDR3 protein is CATSRDRDTNTGELFF. The CDR3 DNA sequence: TGTGCCACCAGCAGAGACAGGGACACGAACACCGGGGAGCTGTTTTTT.